This TCR beta chain was captured in a study of shared clonotypes between healthy human individuals. Study-wide points: Naive CD4 clonotype sharing across a few donors was 4% to 5.5%.

Positive CCR7 selection of CD45RO-negative cells yielded the naive CD8 cells, and terminally differentiated effector memory CD45RA+ cells were excluded. This clone was picked up one time. The antigen is undetermined. The data were produced by immunoSEQ multiplex PCR, yet TCRdb's version contains in-frame clones alone and is incomplete. In the table there are 2 million to 2.5 million clones, roughly 91% of which are singletons. This CDR3 region has 16 residues. The V gene's germline CDR1 is SNHLY and CDR2 FYNNEI. Trimming cost V 7 bases and J 0 bases, with 16 bases left between them. V and J are TRBV2 and TRBJ2-1; D tentatively fits TRBD1 or TRBD2 (5 bases each). The sequencing sample was made of naive CD8+ T cells from PBMCs. The TCR originated in a man aged 18 to 29 in good health. Some clones in this sample may be carry-over from other donors' samples. Here the CDR3 DNA reads TGTGCCAGCACCCCCGGGGCGGGTCCCTCCTACAATGAGCAGTTCTTC. Its protein product is CASTPGAGPSYNEQFF.